The 9 T cell receptor beta chains presented below share a single source sample, sequenced in a study of T cell responses to AZD1222 COVID-19 vaccine. TCRdb's copy holds only in-frame clones and misses some; the assay was immunoSEQ multiplex PCR. The table has more than 80,000 clones, 80% to 90% seen once. This specimen consisted of peripheral blood, obtained 28 days after the second AZD1222 dose. All receptors come from an adult who received the AZD1222 COVID-19 vaccine.

This chain links TRBV19 with TRBJ1-1, with 7 bases aligning to TRBD1. The CDR3 is 16 amino acids. CDR1 and CDR2 (germline): LNHDA, SQIVND (reference sequence). V shed 2 bases, J shed 2 bases, and the junction held 8 bases outside the gene matches. CDR3 DNA: TGTGCCAGTAGTATACCTAACAGGGGTACCAACACTGAAGCTTTCTTT. Its protein product is CASSIPNRGTNTEAFF. The full variable domain, in which reference TRBV19 and TRBJ1-1 provide the parts outside the CDR3, is DGGITQSPKYLFRKEGQNVTLSCEQNLNHDAMYWYRQDPGQGLRLIYYSQIVNDFQKGDIAEGYSVSREKKESFPLTVTSAQKNPTAFYLCASSIPNRGTNTEAFFGQGTRLTVV.

The V call is TRBV6-5, the J call TRBJ1-6, with TRBD1 matching over 10 bases. Per the germline V gene, CDR1 is MNHEY and CDR2 is SVGAGI. The J segment lost 8 bases and the V segment lost 2 bases, leaving 0 bases of the junction unmatched. The CDR3 contains 14 residues. The CDR3 region has the DNA TGTGCCAGCAGTTACGGGACAGGGGATTCACCCCTCCACTTT. Protein product: CASSYGTGDSPLHF.

In this sample, this clone turned up once. The V call is TRBV7-3, the J call TRBJ2-2; a weak D match, TRBD2 (6 bases). This CDR3 region has 14 residues. CDR1 SGHTA and CDR2 FQGTGA come from the germline V gene. The V end lost 4 bases, the J end lost 2 bases, and 8 bases lay between the germline ends. CDR3 sequence (DNA): TGTGCCAGCAGCTCGGGACTCAACACCGGGGAGCTGTTTTTT. This codes for CASSSGLNTGELFF. Together with reference TRBV7-3 and TRBJ2-2, the CDR3 gives the full variable domain: GAGVSQTPSNKVTEKGKYVELRCDPISGHTALYWYRQSLGQGPEFLIYFQGTGAADDSGLPNDRFFAVRPEGSVSTLKIQRTERGDSAVYLCASSSGLNTGELFFGEGSRLTVL.

The genes are TRBV2 and TRBJ1-4, with D perhaps TRBD1 (5 bases). Germline V gene data show CDR1 as SNHLY and CDR2 as FYNNEI. Trimming removed 3 bases at V and 7 bases at J, with 12 bases between. The CDR3 runs 14 residues. The CDR3 bases are TGTGCCAGCAGTGATACCAGGGTACCTGAAAAACTGTTTTTT. It encodes CASSDTRVPEKLFF.

This chain connects TRBV7-8 to TRBJ2-7, with 8 bases identical to TRBD2. Germline loops: CDR1 SGHVS, CDR2 FQNEAQ. V trimming: 3 bases; J trimming: 2 bases; junction bases outside the gene matches: 6. CDR3 size: 15 residues. CDR3: CASSLSSGSPYEQYF. CDR3 coding DNA: TGTGCCAGCAGCTTGTCTAGCGGGTCCCCCTACGAGCAGTACTTC.

The V call is TRBV4-3, the J call TRBJ2-2; 10 bases align to TRBD2. Trimming removed 1 base from V and 1 base from J; junction bases left unmatched: 3. Per germline, CDR1 LGHNA and CDR2 YSLEER. This CDR3 has 17 residues. The CDR3 DNA follows: TGCGCCAGCAGCCAAGGGGTAGCGGGAGGGAACACCGGGGAGCTGTTTTTT. It yields the protein CASSQGVAGGNTGELFF.

The chain has TRBV5-4 and TRBJ1-2; D gene uncertain. This CDR3 region has 13 residues. The germline gives CDR1 SGHNT, CDR2 YYREEE (reference sequence). Trimming took 0 bases from V and 3 from J, leaving 6 bases between them. The CDR3 region is CASSLERDYGYTF. CDR3 nucleotides: TGTGCCAGCAGCTTGGAACGGGACTATGGCTACACCTTC.

This clone was seen only a few times. The V and J genes are TRBV3-1 (or the pseudogene TRBV3-2) and TRBJ2-1; D is uncertain. Germline lookup yields CDR1 LGHDT and CDR2 YNNKEL (reference sequence). The CDR3 totals 12 residues. The V and J ends lost 0 bases and 10 bases respectively, with 7 bases between them. CDR3 coding DNA: TGTGCCAGCAGCCAAGATTTCGGGGAGCAGTTCTTC. Its translation: CASSQDFGEQFF.

The chain is built from TRBV18 and TRBJ2-2; tentatively, D is TRBD1 (6 bases). V was clipped by 6 bases and J by 6 bases, with 17 bases between them. This CDR3 has 15 residues. Germline-derived CDR1 and CDR2 are KGHSH and LQKENI. The CDR3 DNA is TGTGCCAGCTCCCCAAGACAGGCTGGGGCCGGGGAGCTGTTTTTT. Translation gives CASSPRQAGAGELFF.